Listed here is a single T cell receptor beta chain. Its specificity is unknown. These data originate in a study of T cells in Graves' hyperthyroidism and ophthalmopathy. The authors deemed Graves' hyperthyroidism stable absent ophthalmopathy progression within 18 months. Diagnoses were established using clinical symptoms, serum thyroxine and TRAb, thyroid ultrasound and orbital computed tomography. Template material for amplifying TCR beta CDR3 regions consisted of RNA transcripts. HTBI primers drove first-round RT-PCR of the TCR CDR3. TCRdb reanalysed the multiplex PCR reads using MiXCR and keeps one entry per CDR3 protein. Here the sample spans about 320,000 distinct CDR3 sequences, roughly 15% being singletons. Study-wide points: Most thyroid clonotypes expanded above 0.001 appeared in blood too. A model using 13 V-J features told ophthalmopathy apart from stable hyperthyroidism.

The receptor's source is a man under 40 with Graves' hyperthyroidism. Sample: blood.

The CDR3 DNA is TGTGCCAGCAGCTCAAGAGCCGGGCCCAAAGGACTCGAGGGGGAGCTGTTTTTT. Its protein is CASSSRAGPKGLEGELFF. V usage is TRBV5-7 and J usage is TRBJ2-2; tentative D call: TRBD2 (5 bases). TRBV5-7 is placed among ORFs of uncertain function. The V end was cut by 3 bases, the J end by 8 bases, with 26 bases between. CDR3 length: 18 amino acids.